This T cell receptor (beta chain) was identified in a study of radiotherapy plus CTLA-4 blockade in lung cancer. At the level of the study: An objective response was seen in under 20% of patients, and disease control in around 33%.

Study-wide points: After treatment with radiotherapy plus ipilimumab, TCR clones that came from the tumor expanded in blood. The best prediction of response reportedly came from early blood T cell clone dynamics, with interferon-beta.

This clone was seen only a few times. The target antigen is unknown. TCRdb keeps only in-frame clones here, not all; method: immunoSEQ multiplex PCR. The sample records about 45,000 clones, 60% to 80% being singletons. Ipilimumab CTLA-4 blockade and focal radiation were given to patients with chemo-refractory metastatic non-small-cell lung cancer. With V trimmed by 6 bases and J by 4 bases, 14 bases remained unmatched. This CDR3 region has 18 residues. CDR1 and CDR2 (germline): MDHEN, SYDVKM. The genes are TRBV28 and TRBJ2-2, with TRBD1 matching over 10 bases. This TCR derives from a human donor with non-small cell lung cancer who had stable disease on radiotherapy plus ipilimumab. This sample comprised peripheral blood, obtained from a patient treated with radiotherapy plus ipilimumab. CDR3 coding DNA: TGTGCCAGCAGCGACAGGGGGCGACTGAGAGGAGCCACCGGGGAGCTGTTTTTT. Residues: CASSDRGRLRGATGELFF.